These T cell receptor beta chains were read from a single sample in a study of T cell responses to AZD1222 COVID-19 vaccine. Data came from immunoSEQ multiplex PCR; TCRdb stores just in-frame clones and leaves some out. This sample has around 130,000 clones, with over 75% found just once. Here the sequenced sample was peripheral blood, taken 28 days after the second dose of the MenACWY control vaccine. These TCRs come from an adult who received the MenACWY meningococcal vaccine as a control. The CDR3 runs from the conserved cysteine through the conserved F or W. The D gene is left open where the match is weak. Rows give clone size only sometimes, using once, few, many, or a class for an expanded clone.

D | J | V | size | CDR3 | DNA
TRBD1 | TRBJ2-5 | TRBV24-1 | once | CATSDAGTDQETQYF | TGTGCCACCAGTGATGCCGGGACAGATCAAGAGACCCAGTACTTC
NA | TRBJ2-7 | TRBV28 | NA | CASSLPGQTYEQYF | TGTGCCAGCAGTTTACCTGGACAGACCTACGAGCAGTACTTC
TRBD1 | TRBJ2-1 | TRBV14 | NA | CASSPNRGYNEQFF | TGTGCCAGCAGCCCGAACAGGGGTTACAATGAGCAGTTCTTC
TRBD1 | TRBJ1-5 | TRBV7-9 | NA | CASSISGTGDQPQHF | TGTGCCAGCAGCATCTCCGGGACAGGGGATCAGCCCCAGCATTTT
NA | TRBJ2-5 | TRBV7-3 | NA | CASGSPHSETQYF | TGTGCCAGCGGCTCCCCCCACTCGGAGACCCAGTACTTC
NA | TRBJ2-2 | TRBV24-1 | NA | CATSDPDQGRSGELFF | TGTGCCACCAGTGACCCGGATCAGGGGCGGAGCGGGGAGCTGTTTTTT
TRBD2 | TRBJ2-1 | TRBV3-1/TRBV3-2 | NA | CASSQAGGYNEQFF | TGTGCCAGCAGCCAAGCGGGAGGGTACAATGAGCAGTTCTTC
NA | TRBJ2-1 | TRBV5-8 | NA | CASGGTPRNEQFF | TGTGCCAGCGGCGGGACACCGCGGAATGAGCAGTTCTTC
NA | TRBJ1-1 | TRBV14 | NA | CASSQVRTGNTEAFF | TGTGCCAGCAGCCAAGTTCGGACTGGGAACACTGAAGCTTTCTTT
TRBD2 | TRBJ2-3 | TRBV6-4 | NA | CASSESGGATDTQYF | TGTGCCAGCAGTGAGAGCGGGGGGGCCACAGATACGCAGTATTTT
NA | TRBJ1-5 | TRBV6-5 | NA | CASSYSGNSNQPQHF | TGTGCCAGCAGTTACTCGGGAAATAGCAATCAGCCCCAGCATTTT
TRBD1 | TRBJ1-1 | TRBV4-3 | NA | CASSQVGQGPLGFNTEAFF | TGCGCCAGCAGCCAAGTCGGACAGGGGCCTTTGGGTTTTAACACTGAAGCTTTCTTT
TRBD2 | TRBJ2-3 | TRBV2 | NA | CASSTRPPGLARGGADTQYF | TGTGCCAGCAGTACCCGACCCCCGGGACTAGCGAGGGGAGGAGCAGATACGCAGTATTTT
NA | TRBJ2-1 | TRBV7-3 | NA | CASSPGVSSYNEQFF | TGTGCCAGCAGCCCTGGGGTGAGCTCCTACAATGAGCAGTTCTTC
TRBD2 | TRBJ2-3 | TRBV2 | NA | CASSGLAGGPDTQYF | TGTGCCAGCAGTGGACTAGCGGGAGGGCCGGATACGCAGTATTTT
TRBD2 | TRBJ2-7 | TRBV5-1 | NA | CASRLAAGGLSEQYF | TGCGCCAGCCGCTTGGCTGCGGGAGGGCTAAGCGAGCAGTACTTC
NA | TRBJ1-5 | TRBV28 | NA | CASSLGRGNQPQHF | TGTGCCAGCAGTTTGGGCAGGGGTAATCAGCCCCAGCATTTT
TRBD2 | TRBJ2-5 | TRBV2 | NA | CASSALTSYFPKTQYF | TGTGCCAGCAGCGCCTTGACTAGCTACTTCCCAAAGACCCAGTACTTC
TRBD2 | TRBJ2-5 | TRBV6-5 | NA | CASSRSAGVKETQYF | TGTGCCAGCAGTAGATCGGCGGGAGTCAAAGAGACCCAGTACTTC
TRBD1 | TRBJ1-5 | TRBV24-1 | NA | CATSEGDRDNQPQHF | TGTGCCACCAGTGAAGGGGACAGAGACAATCAGCCCCAGCATTTT
NA | TRBJ1-1 | TRBV10-2 | NA | CASSEFTPNTEAFF | TGCGCCAGCAGTGAGTTCACACCGAACACTGAAGCTTTCTTT
TRBD2 | TRBJ2-1 | TRBV6-5 | NA | CASTGGLANNEQFF | TGTGCCAGCACTGGTGGACTAGCGAACAATGAGCAGTTCTTC